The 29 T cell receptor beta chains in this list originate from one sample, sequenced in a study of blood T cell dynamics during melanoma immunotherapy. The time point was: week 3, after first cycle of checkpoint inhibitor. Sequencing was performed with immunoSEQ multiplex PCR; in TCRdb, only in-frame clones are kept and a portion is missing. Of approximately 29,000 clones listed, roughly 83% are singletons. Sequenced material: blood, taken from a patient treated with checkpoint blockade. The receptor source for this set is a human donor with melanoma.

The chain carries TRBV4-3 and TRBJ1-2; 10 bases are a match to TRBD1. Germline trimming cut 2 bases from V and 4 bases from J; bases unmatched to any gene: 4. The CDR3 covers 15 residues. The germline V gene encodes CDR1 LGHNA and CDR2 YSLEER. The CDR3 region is CASSQQDRGGYGYTF. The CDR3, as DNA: TGCGCCAGCAGCCAACAGGACAGGGGGGGCTATGGCTACACCTTC.

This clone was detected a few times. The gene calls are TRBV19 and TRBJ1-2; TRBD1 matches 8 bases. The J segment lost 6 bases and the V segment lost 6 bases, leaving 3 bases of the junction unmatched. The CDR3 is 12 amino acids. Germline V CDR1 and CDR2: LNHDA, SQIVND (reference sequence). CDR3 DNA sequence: TGTGCCAGTAGGGACAGGGACGATGGCTACACCTTC. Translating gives CASRDRDDGYTF.

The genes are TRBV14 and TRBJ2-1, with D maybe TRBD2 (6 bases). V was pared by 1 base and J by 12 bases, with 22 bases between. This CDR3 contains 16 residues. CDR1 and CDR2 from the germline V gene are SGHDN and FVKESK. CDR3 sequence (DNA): TGTGCCAGCAGCCAAGTCGGGGGATTAAGGATCGGTGGGCAGTTCTTC. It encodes CASSQVGGLRIGGQFF.

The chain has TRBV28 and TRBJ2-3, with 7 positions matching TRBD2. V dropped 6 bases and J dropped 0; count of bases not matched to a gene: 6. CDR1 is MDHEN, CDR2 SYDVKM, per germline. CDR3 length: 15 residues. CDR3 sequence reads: CASRTAGLSTDTQYF. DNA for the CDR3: TGTGCCAGCAGGACAGCGGGGCTGAGCACAGATACGCAGTATTTT.

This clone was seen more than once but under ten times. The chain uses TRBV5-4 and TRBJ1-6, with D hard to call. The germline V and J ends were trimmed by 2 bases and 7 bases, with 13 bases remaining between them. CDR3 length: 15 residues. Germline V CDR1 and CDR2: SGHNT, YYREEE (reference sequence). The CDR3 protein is CASSLGIPGNSPLHF. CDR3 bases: TGTGCCAGCAGCTTAGGCATCCCGGGAAATTCACCCCTCCACTTT.

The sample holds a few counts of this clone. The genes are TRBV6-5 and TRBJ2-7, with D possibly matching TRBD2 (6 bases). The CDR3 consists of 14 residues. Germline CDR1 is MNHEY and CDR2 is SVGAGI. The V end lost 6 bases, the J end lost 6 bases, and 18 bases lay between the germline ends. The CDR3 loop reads CASSPSWGVGEQYF. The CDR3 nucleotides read TGTGCCAGCAGCCCGTCGTGGGGGGTTGGCGAGCAGTACTTC.

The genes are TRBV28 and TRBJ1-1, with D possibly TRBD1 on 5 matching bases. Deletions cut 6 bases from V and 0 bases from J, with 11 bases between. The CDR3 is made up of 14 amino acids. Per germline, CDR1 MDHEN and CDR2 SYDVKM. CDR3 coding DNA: TGTGCCAGCAGAGTGGGGGGAATGAACACTGAAGCTTTCTTT. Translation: CASRVGGMNTEAFF.

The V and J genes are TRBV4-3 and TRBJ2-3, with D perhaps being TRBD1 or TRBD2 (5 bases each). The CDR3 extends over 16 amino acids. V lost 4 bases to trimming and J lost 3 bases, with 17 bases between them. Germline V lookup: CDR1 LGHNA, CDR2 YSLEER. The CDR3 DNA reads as TGCGCCAGCAGCCCCCACGTCGGGGCAACAACAGATACGCAGTATTTT. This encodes CASSPHVGATTDTQYF.

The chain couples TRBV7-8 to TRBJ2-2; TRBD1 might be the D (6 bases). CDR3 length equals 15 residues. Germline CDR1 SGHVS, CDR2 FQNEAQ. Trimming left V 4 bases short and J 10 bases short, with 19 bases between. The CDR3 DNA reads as TGTGCCAGCAGCTCCCGCCGGTTTGGGGGCGAGGAGCTGTTTTTT. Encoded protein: CASSSRRFGGEELFF.

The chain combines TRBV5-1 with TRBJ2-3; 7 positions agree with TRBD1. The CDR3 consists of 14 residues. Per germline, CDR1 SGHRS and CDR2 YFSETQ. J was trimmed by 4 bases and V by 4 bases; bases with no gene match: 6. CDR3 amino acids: CASSLTGRPDTQYF. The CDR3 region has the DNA TGCGCCAGCAGCCTGACAGGGCGCCCAGATACGCAGTATTTT.

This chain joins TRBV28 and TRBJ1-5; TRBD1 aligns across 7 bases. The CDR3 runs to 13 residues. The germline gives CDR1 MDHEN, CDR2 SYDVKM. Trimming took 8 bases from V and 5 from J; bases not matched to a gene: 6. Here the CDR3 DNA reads TGTGCCAGCCTGGGACAGTACGATCAGCCCCAGCATTTT. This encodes CASLGQYDQPQHF.

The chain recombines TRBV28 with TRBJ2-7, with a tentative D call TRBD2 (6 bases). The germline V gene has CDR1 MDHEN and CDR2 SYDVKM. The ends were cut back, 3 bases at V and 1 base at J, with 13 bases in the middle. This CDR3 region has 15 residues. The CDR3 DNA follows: TGTGCCAGCAGTTTTAACGGGAGAAATTCCTACGAGCAGTACTTC. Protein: CASSFNGRNSYEQYF.

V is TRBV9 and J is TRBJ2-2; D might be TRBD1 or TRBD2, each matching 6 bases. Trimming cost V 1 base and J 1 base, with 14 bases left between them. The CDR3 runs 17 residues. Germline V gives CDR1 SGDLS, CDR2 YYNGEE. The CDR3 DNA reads TGTGCCAGCAGCGTACCGGGGGCGGGGCTGAACACCGGGGAGCTGTTTTTT. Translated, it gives CASSVPGAGLNTGELFF.

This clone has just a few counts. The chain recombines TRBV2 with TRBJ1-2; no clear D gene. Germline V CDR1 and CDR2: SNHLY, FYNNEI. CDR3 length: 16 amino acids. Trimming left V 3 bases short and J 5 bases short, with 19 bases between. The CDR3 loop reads CASSEFWTQGSYGYTF. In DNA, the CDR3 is TGTGCCAGCAGTGAGTTTTGGACCCAAGGATCATATGGCTACACCTTC.

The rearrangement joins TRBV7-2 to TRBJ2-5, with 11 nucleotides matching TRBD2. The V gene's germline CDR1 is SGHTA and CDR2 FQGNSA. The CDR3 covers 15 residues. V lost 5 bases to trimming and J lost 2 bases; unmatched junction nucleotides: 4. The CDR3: CASSLRLAGQETQYF. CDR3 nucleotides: TGTGCCAGCAGCCTGCGACTAGCGGGGCAAGAGACCCAGTACTTC.

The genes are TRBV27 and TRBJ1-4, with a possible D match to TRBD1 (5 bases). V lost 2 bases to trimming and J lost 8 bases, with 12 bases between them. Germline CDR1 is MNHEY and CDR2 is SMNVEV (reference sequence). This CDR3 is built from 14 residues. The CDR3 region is CASSLTGGREKLFF. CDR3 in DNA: TGTGCCAGCAGTTTAACAGGCGGAAGGGAAAAACTGTTTTTT.

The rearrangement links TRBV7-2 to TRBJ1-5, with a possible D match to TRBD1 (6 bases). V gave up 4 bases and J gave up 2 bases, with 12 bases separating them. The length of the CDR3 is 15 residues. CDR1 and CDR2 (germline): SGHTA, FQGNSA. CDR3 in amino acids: CASSSIRGGNQPQHF. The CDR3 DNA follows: TGTGCCAGCAGCTCGATCAGGGGAGGCAATCAGCCCCAGCATTTT.

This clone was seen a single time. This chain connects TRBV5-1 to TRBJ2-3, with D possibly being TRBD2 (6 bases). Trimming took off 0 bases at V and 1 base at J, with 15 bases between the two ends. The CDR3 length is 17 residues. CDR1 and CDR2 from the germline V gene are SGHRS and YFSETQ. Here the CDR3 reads CASSLARLPGGTDTQYF. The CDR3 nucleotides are TGCGCCAGCAGCTTGGCCCGACTGCCGGGAGGCACAGATACGCAGTATTTT. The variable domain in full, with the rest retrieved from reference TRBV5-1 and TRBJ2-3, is KAGVTQTPRYLIKTRGQQVTLSCSPISGHRSVSWYQQTPGQGLQFLFEYFSETQRNKGNFPGRFSGRQFSNSRSEMNVSTLELGDSALYLCASSLARLPGGTDTQYFGPGTRLTVL.

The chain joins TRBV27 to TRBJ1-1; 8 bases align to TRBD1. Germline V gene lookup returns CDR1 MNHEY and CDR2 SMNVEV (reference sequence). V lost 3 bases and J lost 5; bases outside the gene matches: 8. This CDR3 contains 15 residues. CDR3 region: CASSFSGGAWTEAFF. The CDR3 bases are TGTGCCAGCAGTTTTTCAGGGGGCGCGTGGACTGAAGCTTTCTTT.

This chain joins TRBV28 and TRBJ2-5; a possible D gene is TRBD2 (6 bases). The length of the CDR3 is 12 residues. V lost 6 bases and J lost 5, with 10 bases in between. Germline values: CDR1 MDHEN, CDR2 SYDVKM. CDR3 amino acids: CASSRGRETQYF. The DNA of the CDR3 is TGTGCCAGCAGCCGGGGGAGGGAGACCCAGTACTTC. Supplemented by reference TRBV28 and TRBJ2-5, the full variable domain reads DVKVTQSSRYLVKRTGEKVFLECVQDMDHENMFWYRQDPGLGLRLIYFSYDVKMKEKGDIPEGYSVSREKKERFSLILESASTNQTSMYLCASSRGRETQYFGPGTRLLVL.

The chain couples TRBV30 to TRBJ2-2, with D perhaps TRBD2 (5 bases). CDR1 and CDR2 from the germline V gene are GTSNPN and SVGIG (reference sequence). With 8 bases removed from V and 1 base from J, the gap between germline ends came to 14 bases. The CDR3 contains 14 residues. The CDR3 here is CAAPGGRNTGELFF. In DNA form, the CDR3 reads TGTGCCGCCCCTGGCGGGCGGAACACCGGGGAGCTGTTTTTT. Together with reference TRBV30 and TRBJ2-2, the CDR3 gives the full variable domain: SQTIHQWPATLVQPVGSPLSLECTVEGTSNPNLYWYRQAAGRGLQLLFYSVGIGQISSEVPQNLSASRPQDRQFILSSKKLLLSDSGFYLCAAPGGRNTGELFFGEGSRLTVL.

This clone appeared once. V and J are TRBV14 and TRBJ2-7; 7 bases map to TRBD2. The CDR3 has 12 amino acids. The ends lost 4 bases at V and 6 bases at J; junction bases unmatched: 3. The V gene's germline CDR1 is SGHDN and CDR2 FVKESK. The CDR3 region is CASSLPGGEQYF. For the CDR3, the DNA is TGTGCCAGCAGCCTCCCGGGGGGCGAGCAGTACTTC. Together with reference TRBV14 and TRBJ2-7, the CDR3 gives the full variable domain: EAGVTQFPSHSVIEKGQTVTLRCDPISGHDNLYWYRRVMGKEIKFLLHFVKESKQDESGMPNNRFLAERTGGTYSTLKVQPAELEDSGVYFCASSLPGGEQYFGPGTRLTVT.

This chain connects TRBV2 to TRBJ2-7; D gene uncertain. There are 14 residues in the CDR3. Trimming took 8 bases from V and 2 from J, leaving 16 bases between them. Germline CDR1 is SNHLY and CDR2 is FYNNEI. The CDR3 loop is CASGVTNSTYEQYF. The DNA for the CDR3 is TGTGCCAGCGGGGTAACAAACTCTACCTACGAGCAGTACTTC. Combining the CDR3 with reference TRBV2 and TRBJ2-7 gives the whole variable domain EPEVTQTPSHQVTQMGQEVILRCVPISNHLYFYWYRQILGQKVEFLVSFYNNEISEKSEIFDDQFSVERPDGSNFTLKIRSTKLEDSAMYFCASGVTNSTYEQYFGPGTRLTVT.

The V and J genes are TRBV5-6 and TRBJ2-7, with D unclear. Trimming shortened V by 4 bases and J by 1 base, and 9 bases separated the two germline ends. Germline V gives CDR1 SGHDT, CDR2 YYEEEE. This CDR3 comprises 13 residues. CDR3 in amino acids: CASSIGISYEQYF. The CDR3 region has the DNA TGTGCCAGCAGCATAGGGATTTCCTACGAGCAGTACTTC.

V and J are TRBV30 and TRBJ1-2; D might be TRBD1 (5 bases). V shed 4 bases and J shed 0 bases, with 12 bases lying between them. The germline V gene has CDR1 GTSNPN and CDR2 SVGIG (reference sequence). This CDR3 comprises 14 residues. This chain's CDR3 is CAWTPGGSNYGYTF. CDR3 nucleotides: TGTGCCTGGACTCCGGGGGGTTCTAACTATGGCTACACCTTC.

The CDR3 sequence: CASSPGRTNTGELFF. CDR3 nucleotide sequence: TGTGCCAGCAGTCCGGGACGGACGAACACCGGGGAGCTGTTTTTT. The J gene is TRBJ2-2, the V gene TRBV28; either TRBD1 or TRBD2 may supply D (5 bases each). The CDR3 spans 15 residues. Germline assignment: CDR1 MDHEN and CDR2 SYDVKM. V lost 5 bases and J 0 bases, leaving 10 bases between the germline ends. Full variable domain (remainder filled in from reference TRBV28 and TRBJ2-2): DVKVTQSSRYLVKRTGEKVFLECVQDMDHENMFWYRQDPGLGLRLIYFSYDVKMKEKGDIPEGYSVSREKKERFSLILESASTNQTSMYLCASSPGRTNTGELFFGEGSRLTVL.

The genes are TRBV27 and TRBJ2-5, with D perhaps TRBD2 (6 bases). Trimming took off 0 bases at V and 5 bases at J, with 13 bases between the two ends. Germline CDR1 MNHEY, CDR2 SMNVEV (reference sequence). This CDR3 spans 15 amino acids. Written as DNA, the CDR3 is TGTGCCAGCAGTTTATCATTGGGCCGGGGGGAGACCCAGTACTTC. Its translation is CASSLSLGRGETQYF.

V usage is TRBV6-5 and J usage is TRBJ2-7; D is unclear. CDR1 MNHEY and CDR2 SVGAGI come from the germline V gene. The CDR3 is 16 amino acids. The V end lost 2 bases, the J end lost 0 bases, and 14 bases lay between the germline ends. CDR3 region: CASSYRTALLSYEQYF. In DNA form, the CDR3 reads TGTGCCAGCAGTTACAGGACGGCACTGCTCTCCTACGAGCAGTACTTC.

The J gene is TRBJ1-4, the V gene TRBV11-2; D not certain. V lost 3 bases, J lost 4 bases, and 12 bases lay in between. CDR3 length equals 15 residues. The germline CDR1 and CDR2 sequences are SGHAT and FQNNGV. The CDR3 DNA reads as TGTGCCAGCAGCTTCACGACTGCTCATAATGAAAAACTGTTTTTT. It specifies CASSFTTAHNEKLFF.